Shown below are 6 T cell receptor beta chains from a single sample sequenced in a study of shared clonotypes between healthy human individuals (TCRdb year 2020). CD8 naive samples were CD45RO-negative cells positively selected for CCR7, giving a CD45RA+CCR7+ population that excluded TemRA cells. The library was obtained by the immunoSEQ multiplex PCR assay. TCRdb mirrors the immuneACCESS table, restricted to in-frame sequences. Some clones are absent from its copies; in checked studies, under half trace to an unresolved V gene, and the reason for the others is unknown. The sample records around 2,000,000 clones, around 93% of which are singletons. Of the sample, 1.5% to 2% falls within the top ten clones. The material sequenced was naive CD8+ T cells from PBMCs. The cell subset or site label on this specimen signifies: CD45RA+CCR7+. These receptors all come from a young man in good health. Some clones in this sample may be carry-over from other donors' samples.

J is TRBJ1-1 and V is TRBV7-9, with D uncertain. This CDR3 has 15 amino acids. CDR1 is SEHNR, CDR2 FQNEAQ, per germline (reference sequence). Trimming took off 5 bases at V and 4 bases at J, with 17 bases between the two ends. The CDR3, as DNA: TGTGCCAGCAGCCCACCGATGATAGACGGCACTGAAGCTTTCTTT. Translated, it gives CASSPPMIDGTEAFF.

The rearrangement joins TRBV6-6 to TRBJ1-1; perhaps TRBD1 as D (5 bases). Trimming pared 0 bases from V and 6 bases from J, leaving 14 bases between. Germline loops: CDR1 MNHNY, CDR2 SVGAGI (reference sequence). There are 15 residues in the CDR3. CDR3 sequence (DNA): TGTGCCAGCAGTTACTCGAGGACCAGGGAGGCTGAAGCTTTCTTT. Translated: CASSYSRTREAEAFF.

Regarding this clone: Within the sample, other DNA sequences also encode this same CDR3. CDR3 in DNA: TGTGCCAGTCGGGACGGTAACTATGGCTACACCTTC. Its protein product is CASRDGNYGYTF. The V gene is TRBV19, the J gene TRBJ1-2; D perhaps matches TRBD1 (5 bases). Trimming cost V 8 bases and J 1 base, with 8 bases left between them. The CDR3 is made up of 12 amino acids. Germline assignment: CDR1 LNHDA and CDR2 SQIVND (reference sequence).

Comments on this clone: The same CDR3 can be traced to other DNA sequences in this sample. J is TRBJ2-1 and V is TRBV11-2; possibly TRBD2 for D (6 bases). V lost 1 base and J lost 0, with 10 bases in between. Per germline, CDR1 SGHAT and CDR2 FQNNGV. CDR3 length: 16 amino acids. CDR3 residues: CASSLGLASSYNEQFF. In DNA, the CDR3 is TGTGCCAGCAGCTTAGGGCTAGCGAGCTCCTACAATGAGCAGTTCTTC.

The chain links TRBV5-8 to TRBJ2-7, with D maybe TRBD2 (5 bases). Germline loops: CDR1 SGHTS, CDR2 YDEGEE. V was trimmed by 0 bases and J by 2 bases, leaving 6 bases between them. The CDR3 is made up of 13 amino acids. The chain's CDR3 is CASSLGLPYEQYF. Written as DNA, the CDR3 is TGTGCCAGCAGCTTGGGACTACCCTACGAGCAGTACTTC.

V usage is TRBV14 and J usage is TRBJ2-2; 11 nucleotides line up with TRBD1. V shed 4 bases and J 6 bases; nucleotides not matched to a gene: 7. Looked up from germline, CDR1 is SGHDN and CDR2 is FVKESK. The CDR3 spans 16 residues. CDR3 coding DNA: TGTGCCAGCAGCCCTTGGGACAGGGGGTTCCCCGGGGAGCTGTTTTTT. Protein: CASSPWDRGFPGELFF.